The clone carrying this T cell receptor (beta chain) was recorded many times. Antigen unknown. In the authors' methods: A classifier for distant metastasis in papillary thyroid cancer was constructed using CDR3 differences observed across clinicopathological groups. TCRdb re-called the PCR reads with MiXCR. The V and J calls come from TCRdb's annotation, not from the publication. The sample carries about 92,000 clones, around 14% recorded once. V lost 4 bases, J lost 2 bases, and 15 bases lay in between. The CDR3 totals 17 residues. CDR1 MGHDK and CDR2 SYGVNS come from the germline V gene. The data stem from a study of metastatic and nonmetastatic thyroid tumors. Study-level background: Malignant thyroid and benign thyroid patients provided blood and tumor or nodule tissue whose repertoires were compared.

Study conclusions and caveats: In blood and tumor, TCR beta diversity was reportedly significantly higher in malignant thyroid tumors than in benign nodules.

No patient received treatment before thyroid surgery. The J gene is TRBJ2-6, the V gene TRBV25-1, with D perhaps being TRBD1 or TRBD2 (7 bases each). The sample taken for sequencing was blood. The source of this sequence is a female donor with papillary thyroid cancer or a benign thyroid nodule (not recorded which). Some clones in this sample may be carry-over from other donors' samples. CDR3 DNA sequence: TGTGCCAGCAGTGGGGGCAGGGGGGGCACTGGGGCCAACGTCCTGACTTTC. It translates to CASSGGRGGTGANVLTF.